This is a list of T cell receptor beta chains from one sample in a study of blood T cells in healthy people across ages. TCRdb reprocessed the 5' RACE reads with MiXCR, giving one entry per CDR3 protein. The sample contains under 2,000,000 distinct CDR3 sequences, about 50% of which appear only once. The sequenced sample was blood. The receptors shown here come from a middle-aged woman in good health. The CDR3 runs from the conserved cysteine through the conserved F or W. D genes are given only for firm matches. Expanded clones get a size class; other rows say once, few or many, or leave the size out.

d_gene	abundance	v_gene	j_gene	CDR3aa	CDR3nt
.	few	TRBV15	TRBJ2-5	CATSRDRGTQETQYF	TGTGCCACCAGCAGAGATCGAGGGACCCAAGAGACCCAGTACTTC
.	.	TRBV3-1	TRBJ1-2	CASSQDRGYIGYTF	TGTGCCAGCAGCCAAGACAGGGGATATATTGGCTACACCTTC
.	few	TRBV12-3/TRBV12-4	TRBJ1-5	CASSFRADSNQPQHF	TGTGCCAGCAGTTTCAGGGCAGATAGCAATCAGCCCCAGCATTTT
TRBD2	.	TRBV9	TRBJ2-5	CASSATSGGQETQYF	TGCGCCAGCAGCGCCACTAGCGGGGGACAAGAGACCCAGTACTTC
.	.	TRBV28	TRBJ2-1	CASSLTLPGHLYNEQFF	TGTGCCAGCAGTTTAACCCTCCCGGGACACCTATACAATGAGCAGTTCTTC
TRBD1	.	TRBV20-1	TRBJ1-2	CSAKRTGLDGYTF	TGCAGTGCAAAACGGACAGGGTTAGATGGCTACACCTTC
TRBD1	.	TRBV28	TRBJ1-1	CASGDRAGGEAFF	TGTGCCAGCGGCGACAGGGCGGGGGGGGAAGCTTTCTTT
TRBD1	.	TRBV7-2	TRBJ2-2	CASSLGGQGGSEELFF	TGTGCCAGCAGCTTGGGGGGACAGGGGGGATCCGAGGAGCTGTTTTTT
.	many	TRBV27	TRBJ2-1	CASKQGSYNEQFF	TGTGCCAGCAAGCAGGGCTCCTACAATGAGCAGTTCTTC
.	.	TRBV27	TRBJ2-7	CASRKWGQSEQYF	TGTGCCAGCAGAAAGTGGGGGCAAAGCGAGCAGTACTTC
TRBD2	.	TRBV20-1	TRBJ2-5	CSAAPPSGGKETQYF	TGCAGTGCTGCCCCCCCTAGCGGGGGGAAAGAGACCCAGTACTTC
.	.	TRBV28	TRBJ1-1	CATQMNTEAFF	TGTGCCACCCAGATGAACACTGAAGCTTTCTTT
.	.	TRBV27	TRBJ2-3	CASFRSGRGAMTDTQYF	TGTGCCTCTTTCCGCAGTGGCAGGGGGGCCATGACAGATACGCAGTATTTT
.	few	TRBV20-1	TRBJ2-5	CSASRDNQETQYF	TGCAGTGCCTCCCGGGACAACCAAGAGACCCAGTACTTC
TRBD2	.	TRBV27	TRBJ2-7	CASMSGTREMYYEQYF	TGTGCCAGCATGTCCGGGACTAGGGAAATGTACTACGAGCAGTACTTC
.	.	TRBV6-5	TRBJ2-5	CASRRTRGGETQYF	TGTGCCAGCAGACGAACGAGGGGAGGAGAGACCCAGTACTTC
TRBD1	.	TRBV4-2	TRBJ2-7	CASSQGFDRDEQYF	TGTGCCAGCAGCCAAGGCTTTGACAGGGACGAGCAGTACTTC